This paragraph reports one T cell receptor beta chain. Its antigen remains unidentified. Within the sample, other DNA sequences also encode this same CDR3. Method: immunoSEQ multiplex PCR; TCRdb's copy keeps in-frame clones and lacks some. Of tens of thousands of clones listed, about 77% are singletons. These data originate in a study of vaccination effects on CD4 cells after COVID-19. As for the study in general: All participants had two doses of either the BNT162b2 or mRNA-1273 vaccine.

Findings of the study overall: The study, lacking early post-infection timepoints, had few convalescent patients.

Expansion of antigen-specific CD4+ T cells with viral peptide pools was carried out by the ViraFEST assay before sequencing. Researchers isolated CD4+ T cells once about eleven days of culture had elapsed. By PCR, the person was confirmed to have had SARS-CoV-2 infection between March and December 2020. Every well got over 1.5 million PBMC, which were grown with about 9.2 IU/ml IL-2 and 10 ug/ml peptides. V shed 1 base, J shed 7 bases, and the junction held 4 bases outside the gene matches. CDR1 MGHRA and CDR2 YSYEKL come from the germline V gene. The CDR3 spans 15 residues. The sequence was obtained from a human donor who had a prior SARS-CoV-2 infection. The chain has TRBV4-1 and TRBJ2-1; 10 bases are a match to TRBD1. The sequenced sample was CD4+ T cells from PBMCs cultured with HIV peptides, obtained before COVID-19 vaccination. Stated subset: HIV-1 Nef peptide pool negative control/reference culture. The CDR3 sequence is CASSQGQGAWNEQFF. For the CDR3, the DNA is TGCGCCAGCAGCCAAGGACAGGGGGCATGGAATGAGCAGTTCTTC.